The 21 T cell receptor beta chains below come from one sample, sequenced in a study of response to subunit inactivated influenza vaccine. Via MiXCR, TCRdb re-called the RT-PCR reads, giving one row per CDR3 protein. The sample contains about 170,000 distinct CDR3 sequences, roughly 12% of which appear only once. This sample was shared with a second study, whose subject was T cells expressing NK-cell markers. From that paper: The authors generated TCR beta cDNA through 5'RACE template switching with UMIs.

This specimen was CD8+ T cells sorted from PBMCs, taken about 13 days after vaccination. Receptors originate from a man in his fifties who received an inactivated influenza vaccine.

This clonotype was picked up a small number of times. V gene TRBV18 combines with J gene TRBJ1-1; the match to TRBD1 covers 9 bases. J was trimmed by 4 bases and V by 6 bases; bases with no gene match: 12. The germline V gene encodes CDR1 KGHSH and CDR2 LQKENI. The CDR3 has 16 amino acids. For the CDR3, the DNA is TGTGCCAGCTCCCCCGGGACAGGGCTTAGTGGCACTGAAGCTTTCTTT. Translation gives CASSPGTGLSGTEAFF.

The CDR3 here is CSVVGTGRYEQYF. CDR3 DNA: TGCAGCGTTGTGGGGACAGGGCGTTACGAGCAGTACTTC. The chain combines TRBV29-1 with TRBJ2-7, with 9 bases that match TRBD1. The length of the CDR3 is 13 residues. Germline CDR1 SQVTM, CDR2 ANQGSEA. V dropped 4 bases and J dropped 4; count of bases not matched to a gene: 5.

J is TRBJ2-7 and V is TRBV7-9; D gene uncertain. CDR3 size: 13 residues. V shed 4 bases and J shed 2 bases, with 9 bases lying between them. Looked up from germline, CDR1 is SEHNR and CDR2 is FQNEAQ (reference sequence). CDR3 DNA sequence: TGTGCCAGCAGCTCGTCGGTTACCTACGAGCAGTACTTC. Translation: CASSSSVTYEQYF.

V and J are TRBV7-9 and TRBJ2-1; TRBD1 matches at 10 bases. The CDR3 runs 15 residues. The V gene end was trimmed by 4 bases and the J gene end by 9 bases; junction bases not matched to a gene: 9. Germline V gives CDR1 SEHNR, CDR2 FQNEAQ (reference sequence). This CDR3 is CASSSGQGLQIEQFF. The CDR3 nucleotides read TGTGCCAGCAGCTCGGGACAGGGGCTCCAAATTGAGCAGTTCTTC.

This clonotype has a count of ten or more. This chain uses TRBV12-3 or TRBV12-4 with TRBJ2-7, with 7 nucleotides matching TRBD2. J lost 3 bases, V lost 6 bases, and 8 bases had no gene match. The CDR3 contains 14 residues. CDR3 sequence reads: CASREAGFLYEQYF. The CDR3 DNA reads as TGTGCCAGCAGGGAAGCGGGGTTCCTCTACGAGCAGTACTTC.

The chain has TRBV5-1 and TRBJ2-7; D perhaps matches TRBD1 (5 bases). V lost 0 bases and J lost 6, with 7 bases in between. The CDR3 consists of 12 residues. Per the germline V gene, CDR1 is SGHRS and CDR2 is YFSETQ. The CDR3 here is CASSLGQSEQYF. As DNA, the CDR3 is TGCGCCAGCAGCTTGGGACAGTCCGAGCAGTACTTC.

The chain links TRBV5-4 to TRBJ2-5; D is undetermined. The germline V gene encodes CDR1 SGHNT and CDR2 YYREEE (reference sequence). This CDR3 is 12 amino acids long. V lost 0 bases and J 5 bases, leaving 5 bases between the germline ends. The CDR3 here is CASSLDTETQYF. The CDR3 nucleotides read TGTGCCAGCAGCTTGGATACGGAGACCCAGTACTTC.

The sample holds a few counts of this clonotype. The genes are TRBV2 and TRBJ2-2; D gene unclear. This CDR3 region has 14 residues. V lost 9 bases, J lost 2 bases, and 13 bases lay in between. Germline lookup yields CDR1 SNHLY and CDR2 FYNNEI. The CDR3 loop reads CARENSKNTGELFF. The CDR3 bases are TGTGCCAGGGAGAATTCCAAAAACACCGGGGAGCTGTTTTTT.

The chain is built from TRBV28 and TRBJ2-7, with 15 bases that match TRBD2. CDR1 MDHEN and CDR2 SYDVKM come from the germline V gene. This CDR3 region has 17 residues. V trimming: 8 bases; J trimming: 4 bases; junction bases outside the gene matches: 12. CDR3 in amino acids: CASRSPGLAGGAYEQYF. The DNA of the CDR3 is TGTGCCAGCCGTTCTCCGGGACTAGCGGGGGGTGCGTACGAGCAGTACTTC.

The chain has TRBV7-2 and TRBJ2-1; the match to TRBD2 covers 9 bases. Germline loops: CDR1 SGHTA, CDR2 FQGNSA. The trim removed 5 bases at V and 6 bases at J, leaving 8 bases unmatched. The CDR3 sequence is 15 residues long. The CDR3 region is CASSRGTSPINEQFF. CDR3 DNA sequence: TGTGCCAGCAGCCGTGGGACTAGCCCAATCAATGAGCAGTTCTTC.

The CDR3 DNA reads TGCAGTGCTAGAGACCCCTTAGGGGGGGGATATGGCTACACCTTC. This gives the protein CSARDPLGGGYGYTF. V is TRBV20-1 and J is TRBJ1-2; a possible D gene is TRBD1 (6 bases). CDR3 length: 15 amino acids. Trimming took off 0 bases at V and 5 bases at J, with 16 bases between the two ends. Germline CDR1 is DFQATT and CDR2 is SNEGSKA (reference sequence).

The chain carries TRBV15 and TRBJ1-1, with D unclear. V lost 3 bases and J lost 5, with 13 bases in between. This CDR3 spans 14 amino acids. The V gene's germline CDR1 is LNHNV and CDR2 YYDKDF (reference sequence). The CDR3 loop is CATSRAGGRTEAFF. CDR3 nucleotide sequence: TGTGCCACCAGCAGGGCGGGAGGGCGGACTGAAGCTTTCTTT.

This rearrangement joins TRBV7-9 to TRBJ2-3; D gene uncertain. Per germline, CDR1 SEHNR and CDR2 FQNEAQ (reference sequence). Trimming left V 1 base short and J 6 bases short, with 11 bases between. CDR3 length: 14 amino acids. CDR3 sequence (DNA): TGTGCCAGCAGCTTAGGAGAGTTCGTTGATACGCAGTATTTT. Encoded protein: CASSLGEFVDTQYF.

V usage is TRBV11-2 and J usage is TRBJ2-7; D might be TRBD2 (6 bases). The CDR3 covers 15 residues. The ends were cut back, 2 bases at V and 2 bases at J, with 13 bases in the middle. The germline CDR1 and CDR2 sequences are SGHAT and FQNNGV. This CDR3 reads CASSLYSGRTYEQYF. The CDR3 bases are TGTGCCAGCAGCTTATATAGCGGCAGGACCTACGAGCAGTACTTC.

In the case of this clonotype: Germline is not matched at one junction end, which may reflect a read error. The CDR3, as DNA: TGCAGTGCTACCCGGCCGCTAGCGGGGACCTACAAGCAGTACTTC. This encodes CSATRPLAGTYKQYF. The chain employs TRBV20-1 and TRBJ2-7; TRBD2 matches at 9 bases. Germline loops: CDR1 DFQATT, CDR2 SNEGSKA (reference sequence). The CDR3 has 15 residues.

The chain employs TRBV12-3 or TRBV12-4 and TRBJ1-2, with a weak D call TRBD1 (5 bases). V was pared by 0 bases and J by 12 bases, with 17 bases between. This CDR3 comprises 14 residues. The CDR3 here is CASSLALGWGFHTF. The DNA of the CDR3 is TGTGCCAGCAGTTTAGCGCTTGGCTGGGGGTTCCACACCTTC.

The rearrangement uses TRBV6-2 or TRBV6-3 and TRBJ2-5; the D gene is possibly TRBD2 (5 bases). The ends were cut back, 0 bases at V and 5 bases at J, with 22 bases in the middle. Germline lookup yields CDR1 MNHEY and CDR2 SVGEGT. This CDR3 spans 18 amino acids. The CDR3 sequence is CASSYSRVGDPLGETQYF. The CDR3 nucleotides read TGTGCCAGCAGTTACTCGAGGGTCGGGGATCCCTTAGGGGAGACCCAGTACTTC.

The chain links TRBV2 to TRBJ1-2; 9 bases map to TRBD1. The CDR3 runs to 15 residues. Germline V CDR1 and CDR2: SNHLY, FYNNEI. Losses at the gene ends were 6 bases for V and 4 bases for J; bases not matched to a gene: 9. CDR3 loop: CASRPQGASFYGYTF. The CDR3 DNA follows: TGTGCCAGCAGGCCACAGGGGGCGTCTTTCTATGGCTACACCTTC.

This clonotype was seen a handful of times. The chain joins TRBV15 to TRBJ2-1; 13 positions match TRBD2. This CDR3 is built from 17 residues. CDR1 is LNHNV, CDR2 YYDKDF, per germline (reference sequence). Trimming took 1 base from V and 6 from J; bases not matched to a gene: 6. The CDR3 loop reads CATSRGLAGGPINEQFF. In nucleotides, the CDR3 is TGTGCCACCAGCAGAGGACTAGCGGGAGGTCCTATCAATGAGCAGTTCTTC.

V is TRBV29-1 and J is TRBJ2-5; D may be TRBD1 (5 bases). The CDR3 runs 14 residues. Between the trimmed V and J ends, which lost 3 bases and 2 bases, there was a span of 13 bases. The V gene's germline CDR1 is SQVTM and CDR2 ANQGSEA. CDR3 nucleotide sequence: TGCAGCGTTGAGGTAGCAGGGCTGCAAGAGACCCAGTACTTC. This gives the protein CSVEVAGLQETQYF.

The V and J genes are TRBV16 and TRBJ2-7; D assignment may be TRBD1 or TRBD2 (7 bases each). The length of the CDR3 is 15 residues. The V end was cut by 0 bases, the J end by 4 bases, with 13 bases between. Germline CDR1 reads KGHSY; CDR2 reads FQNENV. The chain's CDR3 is CASSQSAGDSYEQYF. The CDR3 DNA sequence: TGTGCCAGCAGCCAATCGGCGGGGGACAGTTACGAGCAGTACTTC.